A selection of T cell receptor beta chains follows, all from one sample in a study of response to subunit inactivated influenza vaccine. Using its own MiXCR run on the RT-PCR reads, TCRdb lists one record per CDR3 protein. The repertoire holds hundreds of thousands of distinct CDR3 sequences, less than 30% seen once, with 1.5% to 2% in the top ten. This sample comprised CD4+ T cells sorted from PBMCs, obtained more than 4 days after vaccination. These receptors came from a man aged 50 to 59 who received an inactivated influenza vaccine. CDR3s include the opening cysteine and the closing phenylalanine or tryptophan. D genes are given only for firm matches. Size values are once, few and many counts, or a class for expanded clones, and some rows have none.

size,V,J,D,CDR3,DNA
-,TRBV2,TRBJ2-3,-,CASSPKSGQATQYF,TGTGCCAGCAGCCCAAAATCGGGTCAGGCTACGCAGTATTTT
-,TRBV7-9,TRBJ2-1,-,CASSLSIANNEQFF,TGTGCCAGCAGCTTATCTATAGCGAACAATGAGCAGTTCTTC
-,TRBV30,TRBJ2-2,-,CSGTANTGELFF,TGCTCCGGGACGGCGAACACCGGGGAGCTGTTTTTT
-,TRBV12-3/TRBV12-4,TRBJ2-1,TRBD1,CASIQQGARNEQFF,TGTGCCAGCATTCAACAGGGGGCTCGTAATGAGCAGTTCTTC
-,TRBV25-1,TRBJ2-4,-,CASSRGPGNIQYF,TGTGCCAGCAGTCGGGGCCCCGGAAACATTCAGTACTTC
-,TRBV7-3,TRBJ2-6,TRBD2,CASSRGLAGAANSGANVLTF,TGTGCCAGCAGCCGTGGACTAGCGGGAGCCGCCAACTCTGGGGCCAACGTCCTGACTTTC
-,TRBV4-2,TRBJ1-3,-,CASSLIVQGTSSGNTIYF,TGTGCCAGCAGCCTAATAGTTCAGGGGACAAGCTCTGGAAACACCATATATTTT
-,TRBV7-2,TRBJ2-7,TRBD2,CASSGLAGGGEQYF,TGTGCCAGCAGCGGACTAGCGGGAGGAGGTGAGCAGTACTTC
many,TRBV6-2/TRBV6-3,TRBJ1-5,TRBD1,CASSYSHRGNQPQHF,TGTGCCAGCAGTTACTCACACAGGGGGAATCAGCCCCAGCATTTT
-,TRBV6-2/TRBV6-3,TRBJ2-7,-,CASSSAPRGTYEQYF,TGTGCCAGCAGTTCTGCCCCCAGGGGAACCTACGAGCAGTACTTC
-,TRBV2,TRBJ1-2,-,CASSERTFDGYGYTF,TGTGCCAGCAGTGAAAGGACTTTTGACGGCTATGGCTACACCTTC
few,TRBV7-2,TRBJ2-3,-,CASSLRGGRPADTQYF,TGTGCCAGCAGCTTAAGGGGGGGCAGGCCCGCAGATACGCAGTATTTT
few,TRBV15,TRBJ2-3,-,CAAKTGTTSTDTQYF,TGTGCCGCTAAAACAGGGACAACTAGCACAGATACGCAGTATTTT
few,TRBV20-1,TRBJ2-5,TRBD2,CSAKSFGAGAGETQYF,TGCAGTGCTAAGTCGTTTGGAGCGGGAGCGGGAGAGACCCAGTACTTC
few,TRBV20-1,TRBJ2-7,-,CSAIDHTPYEQYF,TGCAGTGCTATAGACCATACCCCCTACGAGCAGTACTTC
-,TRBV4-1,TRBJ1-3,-,CASSQPPGGNSGNTIYF,TGCGCCAGCAGCCAACCGCCGGGGGGCAACTCTGGAAACACCATATATTTT
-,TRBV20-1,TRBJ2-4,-,CSARGGIGTVWF,TGCAGTGCTAGGGGGGGTATCGGGACAGTCTGGTTC
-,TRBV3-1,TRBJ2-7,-,CASSQLGEKYEQYF,TGTGCCAGCAGCCAACTGGGGGAGAAGTACGAGCAGTACTTC
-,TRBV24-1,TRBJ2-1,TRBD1,CATSDTRTGGNEQFF,TGTGCCACCAGTGATACCCGGACAGGGGGGAATGAGCAGTTCTTC
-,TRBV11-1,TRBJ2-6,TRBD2,CASSSNGLAGGPGANVLTF,TGTGCCAGCAGCTCGAACGGACTAGCGGGGGGGCCTGGGGCCAACGTCCTGACTTTC
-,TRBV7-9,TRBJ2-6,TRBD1,CAVKGAGWLSGANVLTF,TGTGCTGTCAAGGGGGCAGGGTGGCTCTCTGGGGCCAACGTCCTGACTTTC
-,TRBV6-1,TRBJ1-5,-,CASSGTTLSNQPQHF,TGTGCCAGCAGTGGGACGACCCTTAGCAATCAGCCCCAGCATTTT
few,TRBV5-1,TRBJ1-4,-,CASRAGHEKLFF,TGCGCCAGCAGAGCTGGGCATGAAAAACTGTTTTTT
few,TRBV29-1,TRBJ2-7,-,CSVSQRFSYEQYF,TGCAGCGTTTCACAACGTTTTTCCTACGAGCAGTACTTC
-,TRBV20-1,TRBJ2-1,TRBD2,CSAREGLAGGPAYNEQFF,TGCAGTGCTAGAGAGGGACTAGCGGGAGGGCCCGCCTACAATGAGCAGTTCTTC
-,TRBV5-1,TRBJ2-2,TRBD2,CASSLGTSGANTGELFF,TGCGCCAGCAGCTTGGGGACTAGCGGAGCCAACACCGGGGAGCTGTTTTTT
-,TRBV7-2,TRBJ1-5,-,CASSLYTSNQPQHF,TGTGCCAGCAGCCTTTATACTAGCAATCAGCCCCAGCATTTT
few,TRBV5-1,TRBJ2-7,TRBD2,CASSAAMSGRAWEQYF,TGCGCCAGCAGCGCCGCTATGAGCGGGAGGGCCTGGGAGCAGTACTTC
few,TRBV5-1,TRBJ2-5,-,CASSSSQLETQYF,TGCGCCAGCAGCTCTTCACAACTAGAGACCCAGTACTTC
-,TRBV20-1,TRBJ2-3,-,CSARRGGLTDTQYF,TGCAGTGCTAGGAGGGGGGGCTTAACAGATACGCAGTATTTT
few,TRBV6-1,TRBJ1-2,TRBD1,CASSVTGGMANYGYTF,TGTGCCAGCAGTGTAACAGGGGGAATGGCTAACTATGGCTACACCTTC
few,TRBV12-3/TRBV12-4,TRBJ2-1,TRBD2,CASRGWTSGSNEQFF,TGTGCCAGCAGGGGTTGGACTAGCGGGAGCAATGAGCAGTTCTTC
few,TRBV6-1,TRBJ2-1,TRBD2,CASRNSGYSYNEQFF,TGTGCCAGCAGGAATAGCGGGTACTCCTACAATGAGCAGTTCTTC
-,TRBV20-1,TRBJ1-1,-,CSARPEGLNTEAFF,TGCAGTGCCCGACCGGAAGGTTTGAACACTGAAGCTTTCTTT
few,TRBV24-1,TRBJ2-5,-,CATKSAYQETQYF,TGTGCCACCAAGTCGGCGTACCAAGAGACCCAGTACTTC
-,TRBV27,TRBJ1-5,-,CASSFSFGNQPQHF,TGTGCCAGCAGTTTCTCTTTTGGCAATCAGCCCCAGCATTTT
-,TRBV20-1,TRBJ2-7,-,CSADVLGVYEQYF,TGCAGTGCCGATGTACTAGGGGTCTACGAGCAGTACTTC
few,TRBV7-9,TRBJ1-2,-,CASSLGAVVAYTF,TGTGCCAGCAGCTTAGGGGCAGTCGTCGCCTACACCTTC
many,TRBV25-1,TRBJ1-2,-,CASSEGGGYTF,TGTGCCAGCAGTGAAGGAGGTGGCTACACCTTC
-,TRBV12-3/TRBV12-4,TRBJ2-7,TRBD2,CASSTRASGSMYEQYF,TGTGCCAGCAGCACCAGGGCTAGCGGTAGTATGTACGAGCAGTACTTC
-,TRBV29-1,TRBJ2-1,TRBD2,CSVRAGGSYNEQFF,TGCAGCGTTCGAGCGGGGGGCTCCTACAATGAGCAGTTCTTC
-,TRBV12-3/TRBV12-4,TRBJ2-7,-,CASSFGMTYEQYF,TGTGCCAGCAGTTTCGGGATGACCTACGAGCAGTACTTC
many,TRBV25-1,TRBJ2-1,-,CASSPLYYNEQFF,TGTGCCAGCAGCCCCCTCTACTACAATGAGCAGTTCTTC
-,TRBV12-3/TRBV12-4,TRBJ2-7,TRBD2,CASSYEASGIYEQYF,TGTGCCAGCAGTTACGAGGCTAGCGGCATTTACGAGCAGTACTTC
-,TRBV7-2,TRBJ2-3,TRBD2,CASSPTSGRRGTQYF,TGTGCCAGCAGCCCTACTAGCGGGAGACGGGGTACGCAGTATTTT
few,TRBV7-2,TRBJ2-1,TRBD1,CASRRDRGFYNEQFF,TGTGCCAGCAGACGGGACAGGGGCTTCTACAATGAGCAGTTCTTC
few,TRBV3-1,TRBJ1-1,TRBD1,CASSSGGVRTEAFF,TGTGCCAGCAGCTCAGGGGGAGTTCGCACTGAAGCTTTCTTT
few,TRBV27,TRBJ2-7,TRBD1,CASATGTGRIRQYF,TGTGCCAGCGCCACCGGGACAGGACGGATCCGGCAGTACTTC
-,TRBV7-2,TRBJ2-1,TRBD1,CASSPGTGTGVYNEQFF,TGTGCCAGCAGCCCCGGGACAGGGACAGGGGTCTACAATGAGCAGTTCTTC